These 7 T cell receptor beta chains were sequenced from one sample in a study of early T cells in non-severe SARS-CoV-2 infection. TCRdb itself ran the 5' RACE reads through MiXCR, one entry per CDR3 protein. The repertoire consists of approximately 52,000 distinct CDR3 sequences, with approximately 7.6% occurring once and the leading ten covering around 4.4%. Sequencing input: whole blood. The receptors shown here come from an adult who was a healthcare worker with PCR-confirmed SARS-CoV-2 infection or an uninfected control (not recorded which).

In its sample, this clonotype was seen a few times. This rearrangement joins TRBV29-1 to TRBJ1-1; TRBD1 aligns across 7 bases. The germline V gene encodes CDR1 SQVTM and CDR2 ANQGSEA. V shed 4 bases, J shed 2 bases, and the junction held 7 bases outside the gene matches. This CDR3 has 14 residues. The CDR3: CSVARDSANTEAFF. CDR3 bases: TGCAGCGTTGCCCGGGACAGTGCTAACACTGAAGCTTTCTTT.

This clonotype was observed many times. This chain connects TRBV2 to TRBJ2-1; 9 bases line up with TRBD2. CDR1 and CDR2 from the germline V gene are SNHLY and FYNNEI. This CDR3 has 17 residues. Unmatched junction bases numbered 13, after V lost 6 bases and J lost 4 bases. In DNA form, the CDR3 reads TGTGCCAGCAGATACTCTCCAGCGGGGGGAATTTACAATGAGCAGTTCTTC. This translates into CASRYSPAGGIYNEQFF.

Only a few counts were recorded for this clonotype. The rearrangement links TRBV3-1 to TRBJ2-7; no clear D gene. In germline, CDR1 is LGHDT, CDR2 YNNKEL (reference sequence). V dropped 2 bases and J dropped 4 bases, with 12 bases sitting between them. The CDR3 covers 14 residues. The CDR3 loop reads CASSQSNREYEQYF. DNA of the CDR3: TGTGCCAGCAGCCAAAGTAACCGAGAGTACGAGCAGTACTTC.

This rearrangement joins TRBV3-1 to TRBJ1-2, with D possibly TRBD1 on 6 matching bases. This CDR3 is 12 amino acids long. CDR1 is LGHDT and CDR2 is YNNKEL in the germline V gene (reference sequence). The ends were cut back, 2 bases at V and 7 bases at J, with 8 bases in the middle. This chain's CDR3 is CASSQYRVGYTF. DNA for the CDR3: TGTGCCAGCAGCCAATACAGGGTTGGCTACACCTTC.

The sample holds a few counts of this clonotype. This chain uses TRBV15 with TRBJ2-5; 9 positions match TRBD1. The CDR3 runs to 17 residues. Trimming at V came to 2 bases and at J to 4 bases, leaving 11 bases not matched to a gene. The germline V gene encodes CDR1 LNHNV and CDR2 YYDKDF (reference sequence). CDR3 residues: CATSRIPGQGGGETQYF. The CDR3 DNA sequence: TGTGCCACCAGCAGAATACCGGGACAGGGTGGAGGAGAGACCCAGTACTTC.

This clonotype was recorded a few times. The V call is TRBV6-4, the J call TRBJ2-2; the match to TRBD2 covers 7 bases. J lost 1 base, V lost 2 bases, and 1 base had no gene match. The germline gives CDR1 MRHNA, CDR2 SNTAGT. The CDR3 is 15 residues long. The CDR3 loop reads CASSDASGNTGELFF. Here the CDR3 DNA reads TGTGCCAGCAGTGACGCTAGCGGGAACACCGGGGAGCTGTTTTTT.

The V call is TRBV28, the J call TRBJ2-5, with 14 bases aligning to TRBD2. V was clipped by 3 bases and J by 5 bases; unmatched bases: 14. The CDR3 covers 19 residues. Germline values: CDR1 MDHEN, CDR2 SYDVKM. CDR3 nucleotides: TGTGCCAGCAGTTTTAGGGCCGGGACTAGCGGGAGAGGAGGGGAGACCCAGTACTTC. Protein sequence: CASSFRAGTSGRGGETQYF.